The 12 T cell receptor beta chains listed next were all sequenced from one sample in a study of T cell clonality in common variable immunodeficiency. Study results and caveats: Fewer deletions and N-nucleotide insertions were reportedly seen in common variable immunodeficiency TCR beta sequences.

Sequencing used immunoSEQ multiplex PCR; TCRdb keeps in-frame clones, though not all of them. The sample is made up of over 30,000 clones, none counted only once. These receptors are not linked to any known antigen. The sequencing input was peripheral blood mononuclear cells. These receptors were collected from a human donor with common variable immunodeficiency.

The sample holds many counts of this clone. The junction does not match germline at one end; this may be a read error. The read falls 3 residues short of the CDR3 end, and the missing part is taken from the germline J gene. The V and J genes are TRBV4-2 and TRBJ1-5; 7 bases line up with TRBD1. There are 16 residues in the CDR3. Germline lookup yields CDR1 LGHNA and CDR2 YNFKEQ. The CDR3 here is CASSQDTGGGRQPQHF. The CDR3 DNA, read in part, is TGCGCCAGCAGCCAAGATACTGGAGGGGGCCGGCAGCCC.

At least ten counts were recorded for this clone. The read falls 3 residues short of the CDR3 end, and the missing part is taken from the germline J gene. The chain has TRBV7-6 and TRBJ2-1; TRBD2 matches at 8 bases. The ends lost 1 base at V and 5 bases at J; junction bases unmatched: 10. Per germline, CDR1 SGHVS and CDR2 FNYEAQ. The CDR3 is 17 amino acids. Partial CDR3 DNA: TGTGCCAGCAGCTTAGTGATATCGAGCGGGAGTGACAATGAG. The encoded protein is CASSLVISSGSDNE. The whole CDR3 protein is CASSLVISSGSDNEQFF. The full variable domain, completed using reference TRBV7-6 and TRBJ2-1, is GAGVSQSPRYKVTKRGQDVALRCDPISGHVSLYWYRQALGQGPEFLTYFNYEAQQDKSGLPNDRFSAERPEGSISTLTIQRTEQRDSAMYRCASSLVISSGSDNEQFFGPGTRLTVL.

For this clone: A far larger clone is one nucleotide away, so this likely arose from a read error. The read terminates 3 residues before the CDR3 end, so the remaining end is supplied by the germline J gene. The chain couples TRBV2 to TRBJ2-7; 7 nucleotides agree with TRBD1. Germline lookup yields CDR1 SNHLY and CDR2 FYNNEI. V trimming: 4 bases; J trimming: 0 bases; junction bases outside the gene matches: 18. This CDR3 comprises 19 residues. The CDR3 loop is CASSGKIGGVESSSYEQYF. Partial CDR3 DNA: TGTGCCAGCAGTGGCAAGATAGGGGGCGTTGAAAGTAGCTCCTACGAG.

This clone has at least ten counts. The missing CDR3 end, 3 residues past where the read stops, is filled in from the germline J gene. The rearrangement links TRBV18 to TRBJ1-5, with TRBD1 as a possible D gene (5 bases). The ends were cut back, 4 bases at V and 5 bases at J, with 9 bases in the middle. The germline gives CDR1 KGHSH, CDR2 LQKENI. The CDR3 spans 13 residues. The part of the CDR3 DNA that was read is TGTGCCAGCTCACACTCCAGGGATCAGCCC. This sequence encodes CASSHSRDQP. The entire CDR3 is CASSHSRDQPQHF. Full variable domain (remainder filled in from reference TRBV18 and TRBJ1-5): NAGVMQNPRHLVRRRGQEARLRCSPMKGHSHVYWYRQLPEEGLKFMVYLQKENIIDESGMPKERFSAEFPKEGPSILRIQQVVRGDSAAYFCASSHSRDQPQHFGDGTRLSIL.

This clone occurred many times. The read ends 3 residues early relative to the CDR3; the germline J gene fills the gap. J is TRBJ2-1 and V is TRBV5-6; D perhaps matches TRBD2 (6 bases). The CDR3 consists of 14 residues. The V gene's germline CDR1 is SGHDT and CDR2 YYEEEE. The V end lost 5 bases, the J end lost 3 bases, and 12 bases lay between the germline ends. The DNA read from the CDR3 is TGTGCCAGCAGTCGGCTAGCGCACTACAATGAG. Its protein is CASSRLAHYNE. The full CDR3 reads CASSRLAHYNEQFF.

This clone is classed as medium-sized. This chain's CDR3 is CASSVDSSPLHF. The covered CDR3 bases are TGTGCCAGCAGCGTAGATAGTTCACCC. V usage is TRBV9 and J usage is TRBJ1-6; D is ambiguous. The CDR3 end falls 3 residues outside the read, so it is completed with the germline J gene. From germline, CDR1 is SGDLS and CDR2 YYNGEE. The CDR3 runs to 12 residues. V was trimmed by 0 bases and J by 9 bases, leaving 4 bases between them.

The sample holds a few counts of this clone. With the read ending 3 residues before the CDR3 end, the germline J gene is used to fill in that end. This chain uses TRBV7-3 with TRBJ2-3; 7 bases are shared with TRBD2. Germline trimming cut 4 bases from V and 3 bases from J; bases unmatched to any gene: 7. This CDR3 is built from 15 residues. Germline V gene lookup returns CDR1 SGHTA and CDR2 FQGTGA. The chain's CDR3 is CASSSRSGDTDTQYF. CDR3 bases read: TGTGCCAGCAGCTCAAGAAGCGGGGATACAGATACG.

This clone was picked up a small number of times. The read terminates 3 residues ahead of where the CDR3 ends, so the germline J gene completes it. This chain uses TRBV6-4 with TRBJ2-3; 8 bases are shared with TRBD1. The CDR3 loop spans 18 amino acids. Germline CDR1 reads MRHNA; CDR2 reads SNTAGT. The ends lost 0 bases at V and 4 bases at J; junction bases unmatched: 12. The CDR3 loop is CASSDSMGTGEGPDTQYF. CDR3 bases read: TGTGCCAGCAGTGACTCGATGGGGACAGGTGAGGGCCCAGATACG.

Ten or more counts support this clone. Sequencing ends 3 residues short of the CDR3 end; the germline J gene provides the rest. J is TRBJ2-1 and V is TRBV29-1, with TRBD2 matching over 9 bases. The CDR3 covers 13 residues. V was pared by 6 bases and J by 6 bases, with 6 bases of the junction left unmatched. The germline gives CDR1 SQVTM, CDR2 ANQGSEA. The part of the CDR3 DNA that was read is TGCAGCGTGGAAAAGGGACTAGCCAATGAG. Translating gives CSVEKGLANE. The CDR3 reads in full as CSVEKGLANEQFF.

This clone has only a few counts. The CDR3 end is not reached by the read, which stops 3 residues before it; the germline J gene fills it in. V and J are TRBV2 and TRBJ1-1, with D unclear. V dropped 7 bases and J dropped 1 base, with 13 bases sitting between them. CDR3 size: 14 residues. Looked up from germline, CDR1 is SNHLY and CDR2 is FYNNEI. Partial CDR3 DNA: TGTGCCAGCACCCCACAGATCCGGAACACTGAA. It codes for CASTPQIRNTE. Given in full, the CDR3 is CASTPQIRNTEAFF.

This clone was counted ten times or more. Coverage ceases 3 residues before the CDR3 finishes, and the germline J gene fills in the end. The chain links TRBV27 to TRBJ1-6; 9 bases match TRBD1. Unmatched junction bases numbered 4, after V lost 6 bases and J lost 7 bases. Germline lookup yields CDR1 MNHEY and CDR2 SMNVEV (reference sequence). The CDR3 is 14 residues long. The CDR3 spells CASRGDRDNSPLHF. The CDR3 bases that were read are TGTGCCAGCAGGGGGGACAGGGACAATTCACCC.

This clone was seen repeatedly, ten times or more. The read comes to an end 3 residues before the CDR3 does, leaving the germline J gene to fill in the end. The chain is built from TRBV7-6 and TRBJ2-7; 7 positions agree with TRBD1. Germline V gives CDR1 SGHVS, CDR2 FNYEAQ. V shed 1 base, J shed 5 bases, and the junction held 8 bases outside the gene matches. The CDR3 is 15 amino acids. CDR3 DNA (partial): TGTGCCAGCAGCTTAGTGGGAGACAGGGCCGACGAG. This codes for CASSLVGDRADE. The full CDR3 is CASSLVGDRADEQYF.